This TCR beta chain is from a study of CD8 T cells in ankylosing spondylitis. Notes on the study in general: Seemingly distinctive of ankylosing spondylitis blood was a TCR beta motif formed by eight highly homologous variants. There was reportedly significant enrichment of clones that were disease-linked in matched ankylosing spondylitis synovial fluid.

This CDR3 comprises 16 residues. In germline, CDR1 is SGHTA, CDR2 FQGNSA. Trimming removed 0 bases from V and 5 bases from J, with 14 bases in between. This clonotype was detected ten times or more. The target antigen is unknown. MiXCR, run by TCRdb on the 5' RACE reads, gives a single entry per CDR3 protein. The repertoire holds approximately 100,000 distinct CDR3 sequences, about 8% seen once, with approximately 9.7% in the top ten. The chain combines TRBV7-2 with TRBJ1-3; D gene unclear. What was sequenced was blood, either unsorted or a sorted T cell fraction (not recorded which). This clonotype was obtained from a male donor with ankylosing spondylitis or in good health (not recorded which). The CDR3 DNA sequence: TGTGCCAGCAGCTTAGCCAGTTCGGGCGGGAGAAACACCATATATTTT. Translation: CASSLASSGGRNTIYF.